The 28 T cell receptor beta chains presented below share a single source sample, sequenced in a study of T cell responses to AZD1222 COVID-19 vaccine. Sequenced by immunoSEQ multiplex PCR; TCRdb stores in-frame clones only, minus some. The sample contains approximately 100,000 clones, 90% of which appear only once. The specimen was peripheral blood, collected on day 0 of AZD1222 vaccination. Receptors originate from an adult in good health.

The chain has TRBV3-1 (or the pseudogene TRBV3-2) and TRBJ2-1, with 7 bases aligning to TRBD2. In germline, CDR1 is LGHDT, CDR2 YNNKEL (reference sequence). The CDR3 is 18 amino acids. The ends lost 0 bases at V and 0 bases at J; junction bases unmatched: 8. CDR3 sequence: CASSQEGEGWGSYNEQFF. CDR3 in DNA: TGTGCCAGCAGCCAAGAAGGGGAGGGATGGGGCTCCTACAATGAGCAGTTCTTC.

CDR3 amino acids: CASSLMPSGDTQYF. The CDR3 nucleotides read TGTGCCAGCAGCTTAATGCCTAGCGGGGATACGCAGTATTTT. V gene TRBV7-8 combines with J gene TRBJ2-3; 8 positions match TRBD2. The CDR3 is made up of 14 amino acids. The V gene's germline CDR1 is SGHVS and CDR2 FQNEAQ. Trimming at V came to 2 bases and at J to 6 bases, leaving 4 bases not matched to a gene.

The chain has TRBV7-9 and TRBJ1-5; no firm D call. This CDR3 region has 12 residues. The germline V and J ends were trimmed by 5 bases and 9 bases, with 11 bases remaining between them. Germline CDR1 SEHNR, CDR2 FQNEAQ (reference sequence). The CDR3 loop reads CASSPLGRPQHF. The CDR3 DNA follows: TGTGCCAGCAGCCCTTTAGGACGGCCCCAGCATTTT. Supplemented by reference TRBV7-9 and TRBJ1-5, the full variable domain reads DTGVSQNPRHKITKRGQNVTFRCDPISEHNRLYWYRQTLGQGPEFLTYFQNEAQLEKSRLLSDRFSAERPKGSFSTLEIQRTEQGDSAMYLCASSPLGRPQHFGDGTRLSIL.

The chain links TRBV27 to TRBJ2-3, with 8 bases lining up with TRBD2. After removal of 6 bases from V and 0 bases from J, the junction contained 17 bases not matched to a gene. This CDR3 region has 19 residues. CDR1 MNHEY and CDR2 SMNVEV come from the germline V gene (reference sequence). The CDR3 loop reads CASRPAGAGGGTSTDTQYF. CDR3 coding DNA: TGTGCCAGCAGACCGGCTGGGGCGGGAGGAGGAACTAGCACAGATACGCAGTATTTT.

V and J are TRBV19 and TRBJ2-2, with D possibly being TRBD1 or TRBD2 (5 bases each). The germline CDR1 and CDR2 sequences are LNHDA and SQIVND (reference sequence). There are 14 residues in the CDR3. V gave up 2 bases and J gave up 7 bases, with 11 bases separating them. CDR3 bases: TGTGCCAGTAGTATATCTCGGGGCGGCGGGGAGCTGTTTTTT. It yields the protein CASSISRGGGELFF.

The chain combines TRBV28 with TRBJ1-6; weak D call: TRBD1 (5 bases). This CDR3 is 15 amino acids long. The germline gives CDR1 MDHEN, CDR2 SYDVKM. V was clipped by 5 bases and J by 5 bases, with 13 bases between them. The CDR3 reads CASSPITGNNSPLHF. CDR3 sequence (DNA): TGTGCCAGCAGTCCCATTACAGGAAATAATTCACCCCTCCACTTT.

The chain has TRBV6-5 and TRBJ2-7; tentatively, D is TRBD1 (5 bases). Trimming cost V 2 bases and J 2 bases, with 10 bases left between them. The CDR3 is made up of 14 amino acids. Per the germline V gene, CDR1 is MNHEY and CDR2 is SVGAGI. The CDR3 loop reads CASSYGATAYEQYF. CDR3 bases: TGTGCCAGCAGTTACGGGGCGACGGCCTACGAGCAGTACTTC.

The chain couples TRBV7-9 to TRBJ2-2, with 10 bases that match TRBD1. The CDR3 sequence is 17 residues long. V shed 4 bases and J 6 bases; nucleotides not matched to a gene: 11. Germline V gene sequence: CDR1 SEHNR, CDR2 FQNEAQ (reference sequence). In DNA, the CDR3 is TGTGCCAGCAGCTCAATCCCAGGGACAGGGGAGGCCGGGGAGCTGTTTTTT. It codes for CASSSIPGTGEAGELFF.

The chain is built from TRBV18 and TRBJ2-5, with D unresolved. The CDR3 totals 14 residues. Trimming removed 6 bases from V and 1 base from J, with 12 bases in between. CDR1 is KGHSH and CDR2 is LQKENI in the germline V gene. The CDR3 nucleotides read TGTGCCAGCTCCCCAGGTCTGAGCCAAGAGACCCAGTACTTC. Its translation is CASSPGLSQETQYF. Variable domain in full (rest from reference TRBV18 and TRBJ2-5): NAGVMQNPRHLVRRRGQEARLRCSPMKGHSHVYWYRQLPEEGLKFMVYLQKENIIDESGMPKERFSAEFPKEGPSILRIQQVVRGDSAAYFCASSPGLSQETQYFGPGTRLLVL.

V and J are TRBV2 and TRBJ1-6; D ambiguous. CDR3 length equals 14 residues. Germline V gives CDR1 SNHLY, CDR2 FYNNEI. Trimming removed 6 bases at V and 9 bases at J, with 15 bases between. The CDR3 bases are TGTGCCAGCAGGCTCCTCCTGGGCTCTTCACCCCTCCACTTT. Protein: CASRLLLGSSPLHF.

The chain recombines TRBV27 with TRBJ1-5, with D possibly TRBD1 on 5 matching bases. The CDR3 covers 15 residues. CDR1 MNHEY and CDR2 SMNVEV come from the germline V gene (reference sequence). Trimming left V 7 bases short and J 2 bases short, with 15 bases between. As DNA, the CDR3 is TGTGCCAGCACCTCGGGGGGTTCGGGCAATCAGCCCCAGCATTTT. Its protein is CASTSGGSGNQPQHF.

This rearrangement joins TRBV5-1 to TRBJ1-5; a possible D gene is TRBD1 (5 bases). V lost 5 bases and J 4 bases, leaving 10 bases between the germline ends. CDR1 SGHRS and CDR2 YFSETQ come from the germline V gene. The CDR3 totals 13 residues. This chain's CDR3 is CASRQDGNQPQHF. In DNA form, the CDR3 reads TGCGCCAGCAGACAGGACGGGAATCAGCCCCAGCATTTT.

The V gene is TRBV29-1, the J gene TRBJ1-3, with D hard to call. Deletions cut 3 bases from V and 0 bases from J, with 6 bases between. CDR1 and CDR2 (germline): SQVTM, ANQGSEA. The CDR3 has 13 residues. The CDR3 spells CSVEEGSGNTIYF. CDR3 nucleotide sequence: TGCAGCGTTGAGGAGGGCTCTGGAAACACCATATATTTT.

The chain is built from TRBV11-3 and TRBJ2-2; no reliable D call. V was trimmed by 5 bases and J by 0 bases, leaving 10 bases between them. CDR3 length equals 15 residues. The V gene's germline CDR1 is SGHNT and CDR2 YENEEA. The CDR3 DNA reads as TGTGCCAGCAGCAATTGGGGTTCGAACACCGGGGAGCTGTTTTTT. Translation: CASSNWGSNTGELFF.

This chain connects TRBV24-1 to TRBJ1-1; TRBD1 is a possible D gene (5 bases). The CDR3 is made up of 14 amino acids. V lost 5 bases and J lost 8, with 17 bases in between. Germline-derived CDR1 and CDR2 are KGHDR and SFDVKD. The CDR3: CATSGTTVEREAFF. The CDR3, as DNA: TGTGCCACCAGTGGAACGACAGTAGAAAGAGAAGCTTTCTTT.

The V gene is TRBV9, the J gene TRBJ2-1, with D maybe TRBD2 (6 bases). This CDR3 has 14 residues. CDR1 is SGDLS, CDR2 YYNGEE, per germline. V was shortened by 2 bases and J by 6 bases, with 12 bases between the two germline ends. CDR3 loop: CASSVPGTRNEQFF. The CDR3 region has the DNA TGTGCCAGCAGCGTGCCCGGGACTCGCAATGAGCAGTTCTTC. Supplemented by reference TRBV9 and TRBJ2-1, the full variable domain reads DSGVTQTPKHLITATGQRVTLRCSPRSGDLSVYWYQQSLDQGLQFLIQYYNGEERAKGNILERFSAQQFPDLHSELNLSSLELGDSALYFCASSVPGTRNEQFFGPGTRLTVL.

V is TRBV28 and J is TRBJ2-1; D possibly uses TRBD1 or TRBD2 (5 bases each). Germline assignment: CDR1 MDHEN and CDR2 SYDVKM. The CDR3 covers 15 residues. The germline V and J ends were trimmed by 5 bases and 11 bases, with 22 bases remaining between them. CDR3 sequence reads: CASSSGGLGEQQQFF. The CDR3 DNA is TGTGCCAGCAGTAGCGGCGGGTTAGGGGAACAGCAGCAGTTCTTC.

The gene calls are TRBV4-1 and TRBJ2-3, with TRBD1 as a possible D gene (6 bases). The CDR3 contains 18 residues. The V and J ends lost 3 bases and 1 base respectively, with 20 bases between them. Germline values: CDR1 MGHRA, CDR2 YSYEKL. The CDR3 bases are TGCGCCAGCAGCCACCCGGGGTCGGGACACCCGGGCACAGATACGCAGTATTTT. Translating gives CASSHPGSGHPGTDTQYF.

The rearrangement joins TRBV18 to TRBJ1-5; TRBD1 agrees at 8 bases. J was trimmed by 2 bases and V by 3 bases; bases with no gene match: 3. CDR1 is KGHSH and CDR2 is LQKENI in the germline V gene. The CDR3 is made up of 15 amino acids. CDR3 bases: TGTGCCAGCTCACCGGACAGGGCTGGCAATCAGCCCCAGCATTTT. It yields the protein CASSPDRAGNQPQHF.

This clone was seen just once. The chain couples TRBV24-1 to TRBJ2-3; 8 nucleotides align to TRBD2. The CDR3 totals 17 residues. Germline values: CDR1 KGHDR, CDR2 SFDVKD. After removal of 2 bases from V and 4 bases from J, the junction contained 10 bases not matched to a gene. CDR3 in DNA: TGTGCCACCAGTGATTATCCGATAGCGGGAAAGTCAGATACGCAGTATTTT. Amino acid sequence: CATSDYPIAGKSDTQYF.

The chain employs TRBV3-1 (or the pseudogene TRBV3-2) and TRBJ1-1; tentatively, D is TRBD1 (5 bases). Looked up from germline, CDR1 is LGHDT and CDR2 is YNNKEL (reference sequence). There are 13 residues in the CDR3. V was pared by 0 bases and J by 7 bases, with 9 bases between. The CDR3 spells CASSQDVRDEAFF. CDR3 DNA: TGTGCCAGCAGCCAAGATGTCAGGGATGAAGCTTTCTTT.

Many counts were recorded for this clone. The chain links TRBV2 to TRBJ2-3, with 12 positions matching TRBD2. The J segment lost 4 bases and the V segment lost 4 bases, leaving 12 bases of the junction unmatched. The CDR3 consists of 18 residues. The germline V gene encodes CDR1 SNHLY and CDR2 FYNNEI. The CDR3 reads CASSATDLAGGPSDTQYF. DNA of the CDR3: TGTGCCAGCAGTGCGACCGATCTAGCGGGAGGGCCTTCAGATACGCAGTATTTT.

CDR3 nucleotide sequence: TGTGCCAGCAGCCAAGAGTGGGGCGTGGGCTATGGCTACACCTTC. It encodes CASSQEWGVGYGYTF. J is TRBJ1-2 and V is TRBV14, with D possibly TRBD1 on 5 matching bases. V lost 0 bases and J 4 bases, leaving 12 bases between the germline ends. This CDR3 spans 15 amino acids. Looked up from germline, CDR1 is SGHDN and CDR2 is FVKESK.

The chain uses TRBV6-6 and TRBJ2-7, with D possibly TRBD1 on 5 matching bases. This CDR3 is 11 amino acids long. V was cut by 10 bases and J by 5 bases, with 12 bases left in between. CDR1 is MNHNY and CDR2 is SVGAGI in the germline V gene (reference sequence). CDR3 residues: CATYSGNEQYF. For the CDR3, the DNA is TGTGCCACCTATTCAGGGAACGAGCAGTACTTC.

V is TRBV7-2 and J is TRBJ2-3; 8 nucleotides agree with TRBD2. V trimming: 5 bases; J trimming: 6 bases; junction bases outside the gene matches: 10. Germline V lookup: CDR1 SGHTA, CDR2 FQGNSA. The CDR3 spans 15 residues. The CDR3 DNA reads TGTGCCAGCAGCCCATCTAGCGGGCCTTCCGATACGCAGTATTTT. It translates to CASSPSSGPSDTQYF.

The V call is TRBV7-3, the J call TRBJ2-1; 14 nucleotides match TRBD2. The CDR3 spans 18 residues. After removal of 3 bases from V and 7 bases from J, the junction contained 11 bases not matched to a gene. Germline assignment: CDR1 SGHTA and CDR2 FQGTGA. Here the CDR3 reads CASSFLPGTSGSGNEQFF. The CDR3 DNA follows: TGTGCCAGCAGCTTTCTCCCCGGGACTAGCGGGAGCGGTAATGAGCAGTTCTTC. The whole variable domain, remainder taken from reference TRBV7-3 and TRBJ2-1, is GAGVSQTPSNKVTEKGKYVELRCDPISGHTALYWYRQSLGQGPEFLIYFQGTGAADDSGLPNDRFFAVRPEGSVSTLKIQRTERGDSAVYLCASSFLPGTSGSGNEQFFGPGTRLTVL.

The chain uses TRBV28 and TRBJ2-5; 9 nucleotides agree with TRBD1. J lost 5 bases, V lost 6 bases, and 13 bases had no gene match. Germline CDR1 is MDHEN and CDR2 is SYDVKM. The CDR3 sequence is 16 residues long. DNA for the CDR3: TGTGCCAGCAGCCGTGAGGGACAGGGTCTGAAGGAGACCCAGTACTTC. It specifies CASSREGQGLKETQYF.

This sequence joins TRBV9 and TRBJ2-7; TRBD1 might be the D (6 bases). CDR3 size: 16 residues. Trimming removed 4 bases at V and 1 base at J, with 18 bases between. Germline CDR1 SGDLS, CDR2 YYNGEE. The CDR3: CASSQGQGNPSYEQYF. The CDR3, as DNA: TGTGCCAGCAGCCAGGGGCAGGGCAACCCGTCCTACGAGCAGTACTTC.